The rows below give T cell receptor beta chains drawn from one sample of a study of OX40 agonist ivuxolimab in advanced cancers. Produced via immunoSEQ multiplex PCR; TCRdb's table is partial and in-frame only. The sample lists about 98,000 clones; about 85% were seen once. Sequences were derived from CD4+ or CD8+ T cells sorted from blood, sampled in a trial of the OX40 agonist ivuxolimab. All receptors come from an adult with an advanced solid tumor such as melanoma, head and neck, liver or kidney cancer. Each CDR3 is given with its conserved first and last residue. D genes are given only for firm matches. Rows may omit the clone size; those that give it use once, few, many or a size class.

TRBJ2-7,TRBD2,NA,TRBV11-2,TGTGCCAGCAGCTCTAGCGGAGGAGCGTACGAGCAGTACTTC,CASSSSGGAYEQYF
TRBJ2-1,TRBD1,NA,TRBV5-1,TGCGCCAGCGGCTTCGGGACAGCGCAGTTCTTC,CASGFGTAQFF
TRBJ2-5,TRBD1,once,TRBV7-2,TGTGCCAGCAGCCAGGACAGGGACGTCCAAGAGACCCAGTACTTC,CASSQDRDVQETQYF
TRBJ2-1,TRBD2,NA,TRBV4-2,TGTGCCAGCAGCCAAGATCGGGCTAGCGGGGTCCCGGAGCAGTTCTTC,CASSQDRASGVPEQFF
TRBJ2-4,TRBD2,once,TRBV7-9,TGTGCCAGCAGGGATACGGGACTACAAAACATTCAGTACTTC,CASRDTGLQNIQYF
TRBJ2-5,NA,NA,TRBV13,TGTGCCAGCAGCCCCACCCGCAGATCCTCAGAGACCCAGTACTTC,CASSPTRRSSETQYF
TRBJ1-2,TRBD1,NA,TRBV18,TGTGCCAGCTCAGAGGACAGGGAGTATGGCTACACCTTC,CASSEDREYGYTF
TRBJ2-3,NA,few,TRBV6-6,TGTGCCAGCAGTACCCCTACGGGCGCAGATACGCAGTATTTT,CASSTPTGADTQYF
TRBJ2-1,TRBD2,NA,TRBV11-3,TGTGCCAGCAGCTTATTGTCGATAGCGGGGACCCGGCAGTTCTTC,CASSLLSIAGTRQFF
TRBJ2-7,TRBD1,NA,TRBV5-8,TGTGCCAGCAGCTCGAACAGGGGGCTCGAGCAGTACTTC,CASSSNRGLEQYF
TRBJ2-1,TRBD1,NA,TRBV4-2,TGTGCCAGCAGCCAGGCCGCTAGCGCAGGGGGCCGGAATGAGCAGTTCTTC,CASSQAASAGGRNEQFF
TRBJ2-5,TRBD2,NA,TRBV9,TGTGCCAGCAGCGTAGCTAGTGGGACTAGCGGGAGGGAACAAGAGACCCAGTACTTC,CASSVASGTSGREQETQYF
TRBJ1-1,NA,NA,TRBV7-2,TGTGCCAGCAGGGGTGGCAGGGGTTTATCCACTGAAGCTTTCTTT,CASRGGRGLSTEAFF
TRBJ1-4,NA,NA,TRBV18,TGTGCCAGCTCACCACCGAACAACCCTGGCGAAAAACTGTTTTTT,CASSPPNNPGEKLFF
TRBJ1-1,NA,NA,TRBV5-4,TGTGCCAGCAGCCGCCAGAGCCCTGGGACTGAAGCTTTCTTT,CASSRQSPGTEAFF
TRBJ2-1,NA,NA,TRBV2,TGTGCCAGTGCTCGTGAGGCGAGCTCCTACAATGAGCAGTTCTTC,CASAREASSYNEQFF
TRBJ2-7,NA,NA,TRBV11-2,TGTGCCAGCAGCCCCGGGGGTCGACGCTACGAGCAGTACTTC,CASSPGGRRYEQYF
TRBJ2-1,NA,NA,TRBV19,TGTGCCAGTAGTATAAGGCGGGCCTACAATGAGCAGTTCTTC,CASSIRRAYNEQFF
TRBJ2-2,NA,NA,TRBV9,TGTGCCAGCAGCGTAGTAGGGGGGGAGCTGTTTTTT,CASSVVGGELFF
TRBJ2-3,TRBD1,NA,TRBV18,TGTGCCAGCTCCCTCCAGGGGGCCAGCACAGATACGCAGTATTTT,CASSLQGASTDTQYF
TRBJ1-2,TRBD1,NA,TRBV4-2,TGTGCCAGCAGCCACGGGACAGGGGCGAGATACTATGGCTACACCTTC,CASSHGTGARYYGYTF
TRBJ1-1,NA,NA,TRBV7-2,TGTGCCAGCAGCTCTAGCCAAAGGGGGAGCACTGAAGCTTTCTTT,CASSSSQRGSTEAFF
TRBJ2-2,TRBD1,NA,TRBV5-5,TGTGCCAGCAGCCCCTACAGGGGGCTAAACACCGGGGAGCTGTTTTTT,CASSPYRGLNTGELFF
TRBJ2-1,TRBD2,once,TRBV19,TGTGCCAGTAGTCCCCAGCGGGAAACCTACAATGAGCAGTTCTTC,CASSPQRETYNEQFF
TRBJ2-2,TRBD2,NA,TRBV5-1,TGCGCCAGCAGCGCTCCGGGACTAGCGAGCACCGGGGAGCTGTTTTTT,CASSAPGLASTGELFF
TRBJ1-1,NA,NA,TRBV4-1,TGCGCCAGCAGCCGATCGGACAGCCTGAACACTGAAGCTTTCTTT,CASSRSDSLNTEAFF
TRBJ1-2,NA,NA,TRBV10-3,TGTGCCACCGCAGGGGTTTATGGCTACACCTTC,CATAGVYGYTF
TRBJ1-1,NA,NA,TRBV7-9,TGTGCCAGCAGCTTATGGGCTGCAGCTTTCTTT,CASSLWAAAFF
TRBJ1-1,NA,NA,TRBV19,TGTGCCAGTACCTTAAACAGGGACACTGAAGCTTTCTTT,CASTLNRDTEAFF
TRBJ2-5,TRBD2,NA,TRBV4-2,TGTGCCAGCAGCCACACCGGGACTAGCGGGGGAATGTACCAAGAGACCCAGTACTTC,CASSHTGTSGGMYQETQYF
TRBJ2-3,TRBD2,NA,TRBV4-2,TGTGCCAGCAGCCAACCCGGGACTAGCTCTTCAGATACGCAGTATTTT,CASSQPGTSSSDTQYF
TRBJ1-5,NA,NA,TRBV6-5,TGTGCCAGCAGTTACTCCTTGAATAGCAATCAGCCCCAGCATTTT,CASSYSLNSNQPQHF
TRBJ1-1,NA,NA,TRBV27,TGTGCCAGCAGTTTTAGACCCTACACTGAAGCTTTCTTT,CASSFRPYTEAFF
TRBJ1-5,NA,NA,TRBV7-8,TGTGCCAGCAGCCCGGACAGCAATCAGCCCCAGCATTTT,CASSPDSNQPQHF
TRBJ1-5,TRBD1,NA,TRBV7-9,TGTGCCAGCAGCTTAAGCGGGACAGAAAATCAGCCCCAGCATTTT,CASSLSGTENQPQHF
TRBJ1-2,TRBD1,NA,TRBV10-3,TGTGCCATCAGTGATTCCGGGACAGACTATGGCTACACCTTC,CAISDSGTDYGYTF
TRBJ2-7,NA,few,TRBV19,TGTGCCAGTAAAAGTTACAGCGGAGCCTACGAGCAGTACTTC,CASKSYSGAYEQYF
TRBJ2-1,TRBD2,once,TRBV5-4,TGTGCCAGCAGCTTGAAGCTTAGCGGGAGTACGGATGAGCAGTTCTTC,CASSLKLSGSTDEQFF
TRBJ1-1,TRBD1,once,TRBV10-3,TGTGCCATCACCGCGGGCCCGAGGACAGGAAACACTGAAGCTTTCTTT,CAITAGPRTGNTEAFF
TRBJ2-3,TRBD2,once,TRBV11-2,TGTGCCAGCAGCTACCCCTATGGACTAGCAAGCACAGATACGCAGTATTTT,CASSYPYGLASTDTQYF
TRBJ2-3,NA,NA,TRBV2,TGTGCCAGCATTCGGGTGGGCACAGATACGCAGTATTTT,CASIRVGTDTQYF
TRBJ1-5,NA,NA,TRBV29-1,TGCAGCGTTTCAGAGGCGAAGCAGGGTGCCCAGCATTTT,CSVSEAKQGAQHF